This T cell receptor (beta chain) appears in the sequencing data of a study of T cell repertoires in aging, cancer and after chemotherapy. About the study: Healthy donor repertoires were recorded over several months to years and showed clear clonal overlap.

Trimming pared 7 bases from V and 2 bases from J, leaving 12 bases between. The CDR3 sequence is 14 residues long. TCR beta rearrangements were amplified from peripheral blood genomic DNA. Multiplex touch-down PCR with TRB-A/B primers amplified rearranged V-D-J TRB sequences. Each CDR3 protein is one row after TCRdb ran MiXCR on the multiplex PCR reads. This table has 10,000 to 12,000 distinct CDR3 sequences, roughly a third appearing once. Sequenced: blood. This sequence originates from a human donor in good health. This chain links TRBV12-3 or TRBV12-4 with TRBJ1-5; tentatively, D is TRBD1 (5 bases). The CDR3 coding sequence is TGTGCCAGCAACCTGACAGACGGCAATCAGCCCCAGCATTTT. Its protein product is CASNLTDGNQPQHF.